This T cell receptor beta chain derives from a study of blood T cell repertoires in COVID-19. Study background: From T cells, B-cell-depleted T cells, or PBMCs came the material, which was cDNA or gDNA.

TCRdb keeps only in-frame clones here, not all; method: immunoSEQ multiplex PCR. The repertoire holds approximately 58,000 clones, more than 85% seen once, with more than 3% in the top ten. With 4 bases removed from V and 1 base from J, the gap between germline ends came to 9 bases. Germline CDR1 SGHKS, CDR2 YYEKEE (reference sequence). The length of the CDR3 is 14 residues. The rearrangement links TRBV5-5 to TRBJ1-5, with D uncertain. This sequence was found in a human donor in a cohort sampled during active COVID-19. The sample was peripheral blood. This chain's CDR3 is CASSIPGSNQPQHF. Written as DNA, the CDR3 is TGTGCCAGCAGCATACCGGGGAGCAATCAGCCCCAGCATTTT.